This TCR beta chain is from a study of T cells after yellow fever vaccination. Across the whole study: Any fraction with a low cell number was prepared using SMART-Seq v4 Ultra Low Input. Findings of the study overall: Reappearance after the booster was observed for most primary-vaccination clones (about 95% CD4, approximately 90% CD8).

Per germline, CDR1 SGHAT and CDR2 FQDESV (reference sequence). This CDR3 contains 15 residues. V gave up 5 bases and J gave up 9 bases; unmatched junction bases: 7. One entry per CDR3 protein results from TCRdb running MiXCR on the 5' RACE reads. Of approximately 600,000 distinct CDR3 sequences in the sample, around an eighth were seen once. This clonotype was picked up a small number of times. Its antigen is undetermined. This sequence originates from a young man who received the YFV17D yellow fever vaccine. The chain recombines TRBV11-1 with TRBJ2-1; TRBD2 matches 13 bases. Sequencing used PBMCs, obtained on the day of the yellow fever booster vaccination. The CDR3 region is CASSKLAGGTGEQFF. The CDR3 DNA reads TGTGCCAGCAGCAAACTAGCGGGAGGGACCGGTGAGCAGTTCTTC.